This entry features one T cell receptor beta chain sequence. In this sample, this clonotype turned up many times. The antigen it recognizes is unknown. The record has no base qualities; no much larger clone is one base away. Receptor libraries were prepared by multiplex PCR. Sequencing was carried out with an Illumina HiSeq 4000. iRepertoire HTBI primers and Arm-PCR amplification of CDR3 regions were used to construct TCR beta libraries. Before sequencing, the PCR products went through gel purification. Turning to the authors' computational methods: Gene usage analysis of CDR3 amino acid clonotypes relied on the approximately 62 TRBV and about 13 TRBJ segments identified across samples. COPE and FqMerger were used to merge the filtered high-quality paired reads into contigs. BLAST was used to align contigs to IMGT TRBV, TRBD and TRBJ reference genes, and CDR3 was defined according to IMGT. Any clonotype with a frequency above 0.1% was classified as a highly expanded clone. Shannon entropy was used to measure repertoire diversity, and the Gini coefficient was used to measure V-J evenness. A clonotype found in more than one individual was treated as public. Through fastp at Q25 and MiXCR, TCRdb rebuilt clones from the public reads, retaining in-frame beta chains. Every distinct CDR3 protein forms one entry, paired with its most common genes and DNA. The V and J calls were determined by TCRdb, not by the authors. This sample is represented by 250,000 or so distinct CDR3 sequences; approximately 18% of them were singletons. The ten largest clones add up to 14% of the sample.

The record originates from a study of regulatory T cells in long-lasting Graves disease (dated by TCRdb to the early 2020s). At the level of the whole study: Antithyroid drugs had been taken for less than 3 months by newly diagnosed Graves' disease patients. Persistent Graves' disease patients were compared with newly diagnosed Graves' disease patients by peripheral blood TCR sequencing and RNA sequencing. The study was registered as a clinical trial and conducted in China. A total of about 35 samples underwent TCR sequencing, from some 13 patients with persistent Graves' disease and 20 patients with newly diagnosed Graves' disease.

Broad study findings and their caveats: Peripheral blood alone was examined, since thyroid tissue, which constituted the primary lesion, could not be accessed. The small sample size was acknowledged by the authors as a limitation that may reduce accuracy. Compared with newly diagnosed patients, persistent Graves' disease patients had lower TCR Shannon entropy and fewer highly expanded clones, which suggests clonal expansion. Preferential use of TRBV28, TRBJ1-2 and TRBJ2-5 was observed in persistent disease, whereas TRBV20-1 and TRBJ2-1 were favored in newly diagnosed disease. Sequencing and analysis were limited to the TCR beta chain. Patients with persistent disease shared more public clonotypes (approximately 2,500) than newly diagnosed patients did (966).

The time point tag for this specimen amounts to: newly diagnosed GD, antithyroid drugs for less than 3 months. RNA was extracted from PBMCs in TRIzol for both TCR sequencing and RNA sequencing. The diagnosis of Graves' disease followed American Thyroid Association guidelines. Patients for the study were recruited at an endocrinology department in Xi'an, China. Each patient gave about 10 milliliters of peripheral blood, collected in an EDTA anticoagulant tube. PBMCs were isolated by Ficoll Paque Plus density gradient separation without further T cell sorting. An Agilent 2100 Bioanalyzer and agarose gel were used to assess RNA quality, and a NanoDrop 2000 was used to measure RNA concentration. V was cut back by 5 bases and J by 4 bases, leaving a gap of 18 bases between them. Measured from the cysteine to the phenylalanine, the CDR3 is 16 residues long. This entry keeps only the CDR3 DNA: 48 bases, framed from base 1. The germline V gene supplies CDR1 MNHEY and CDR2 SVGEGT.

These data also formed part of another study, on T cells in Graves' hyperthyroidism and ophthalmopathy. As noted in the second study: Graves' hyperthyroidism was defined as stable when no progression to ophthalmopathy occurred over 18 months of follow-up. The hyperthyroidism patients were between 18 and 65 years old and newly diagnosed, with a disease duration of less than 2 months. Any patient with an uncontrolled infection, another autoimmune disease, pregnancy or lactation was excluded. Diagnoses were established on the basis of clinical symptoms, serum thyroxine and TRAb, thyroid ultrasound, and orbital computed tomography. For the first round of RT-PCR on the TCR CDR3, the HTBI primer set was used together with the Qiagen OneStep RT-PCR kit. Most expanded thyroid clonotypes (frequency above 0.001) were also found in blood, which suggests that blood repertoires may mirror thyroid immune responses. A 13 V-J signature model separated ophthalmopathy from stable hyperthyroidism, with around 91% sensitivity and roughly 84% specificity in cross-validation and 80%/75% in testing. In validation, the model predicted progression to ophthalmopathy with roughly 66% sensitivity and over 72% specificity, a median of around six months before onset. To identify distinguishing TCR V-J signatures, a discovery cohort of about a hundred patients was used, comprising 43 with Graves' ophthalmopathy and around 60 with stable Graves' hyperthyroidism. Prospective prediction of ophthalmopathy was tested in an independent validation cohort consisting of fewer than 20 hyperthyroidism patients and 15 to 17 patients who later progressed to ophthalmopathy. For training and testing, the 100 or so patients in the discovery cohort were randomly divided in a 7:3 ratio. In addition, the study compared T-cell repertoires in thyroid tissue and in blood from about 6 Graves' hyperthyroidism patients. After sampling, hyperthyroidism patients received methimazole starting at 30 mg daily, and ophthalmopathy patients received high-dose intravenous methylprednisolone. A second multiplex PCR round built the libraries, followed by size selection and purification. Paired-end sequencing of the libraries was performed with 100 bp reads on an Illumina HiSeq2000. SOAPnuke was used to process the raw data, with reads discarded if the reads contained adapters or uncalled bases, had a mean Phred below 15, or lacked an exact constant-primer or identifier match. COPE v1.2.5 was used to merge high-quality paired reads, and clonotypes were defined as unique nucleotide sequences. MiTCR v1.1 was used to align the clonotypes against IMGT TRBV, TRBD and TRBJ reference segments. The analysis included only V-J combinations with a frequency above 0.0001, which together covered 99% to 99.2% of the repertoires. The TCS score was defined as the ratio of F50 (clonal expansion) to E x V (chaos), calculated using BLOSUM62-based TCRdist between CDR3 peptides within each V-J. Welch's t-statistics and random forest reduced approximately 520 V-J features to some 14, which were used in a naive Bayes classifier (R e1071). No statistical method was used to set the sample size in advance, and investigators knew the group allocation. The paper describes TCR Vbeta CDR3 sequencing of 140 or so peripheral blood samples, made up of some 42 ophthalmopathy patients, over 70 hyperthyroidism patients and 17 progressor patients.

The specimen comprised peripheral blood mononuclear cells (PBMCs), sampled at new diagnosis, from a patient treated with antithyroid drugs. The sequence was collected from a woman in her thirties with Graves disease. Donor details come from another sample of the same person, matched by shared clones. The rearrangement joined TRBV6-2 or TRBV6-3 to TRBJ1-5; no D segment can be confidently identified. The CDR3: CASSTPRLTRNQPQHF. The DNA sequence is as follows: TGTGCCAGCAGTACACCTCGACTGACGAGGAATCAGCCCCAGCATTTT.